This T cell receptor beta chain was sequenced for a study of blood T cell repertoires in COVID-19. This clone occurred once. Data came from immunoSEQ multiplex PCR; TCRdb stores just in-frame clones and leaves some out. The sample consists of about 430,000 clones, 70% to 90% of them appearing once. Specimen: PBMCs or T cells enriched from blood (not recorded which). This sequence originates from a young woman who had been exposed to COVID-19.

The CDR3 bases are TGTGCCCGCATGCGGGGATCCCATGGCTACACCTTC. The encoded protein is CARMRGSHGYTF. The rearrangement joins TRBV30 to TRBJ1-2; D gene uncertain. Germline V gives CDR1 GTSNPN, CDR2 SVGIG (reference sequence). CDR3 size: 12 residues. Trimming removed 8 bases at V and 6 bases at J, with 16 bases between.